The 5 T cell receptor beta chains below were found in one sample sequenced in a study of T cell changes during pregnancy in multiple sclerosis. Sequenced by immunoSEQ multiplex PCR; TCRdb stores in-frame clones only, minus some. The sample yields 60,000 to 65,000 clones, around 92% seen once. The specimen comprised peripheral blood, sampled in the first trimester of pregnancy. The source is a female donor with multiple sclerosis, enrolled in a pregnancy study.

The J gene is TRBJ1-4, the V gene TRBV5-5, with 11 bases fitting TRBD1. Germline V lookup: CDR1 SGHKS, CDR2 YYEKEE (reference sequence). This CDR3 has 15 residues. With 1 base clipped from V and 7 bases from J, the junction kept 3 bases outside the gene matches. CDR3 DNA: TGTGCCAGCAGCTTGCTGGGGACAGGGGGTGAAAAACTGTTTTTT. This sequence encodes CASSLLGTGGEKLFF.

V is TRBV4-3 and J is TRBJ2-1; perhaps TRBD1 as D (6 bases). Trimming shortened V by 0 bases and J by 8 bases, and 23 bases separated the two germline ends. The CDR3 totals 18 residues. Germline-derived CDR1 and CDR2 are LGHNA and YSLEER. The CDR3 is CASSQESRGIVLGDEQFF. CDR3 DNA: TGCGCCAGCAGCCAAGAGTCCAGGGGAATAGTATTAGGCGATGAGCAGTTCTTC.

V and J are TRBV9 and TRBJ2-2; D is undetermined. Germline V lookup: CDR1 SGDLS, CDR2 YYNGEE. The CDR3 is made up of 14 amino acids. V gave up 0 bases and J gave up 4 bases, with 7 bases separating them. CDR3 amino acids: CASSVAGFTGELFF. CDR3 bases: TGTGCCAGCAGCGTAGCAGGTTTCACCGGGGAGCTGTTTTTT.

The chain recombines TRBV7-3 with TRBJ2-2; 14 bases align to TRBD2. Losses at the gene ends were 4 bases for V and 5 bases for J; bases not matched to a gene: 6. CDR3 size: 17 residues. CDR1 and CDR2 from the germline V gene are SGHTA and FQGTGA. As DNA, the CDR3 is TGTGCCAGCAGCTCGGGACTAGCGGGAGTCGGGACCGGGGAGCTGTTTTTT. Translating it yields CASSSGLAGVGTGELFF.

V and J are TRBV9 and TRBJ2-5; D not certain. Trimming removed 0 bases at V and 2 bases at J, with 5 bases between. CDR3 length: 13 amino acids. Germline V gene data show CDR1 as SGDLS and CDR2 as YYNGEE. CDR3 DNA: TGTGCCAGCAGCGTAGCCCAACAAGAGACCCAGTACTTC. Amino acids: CASSVAQQETQYF.